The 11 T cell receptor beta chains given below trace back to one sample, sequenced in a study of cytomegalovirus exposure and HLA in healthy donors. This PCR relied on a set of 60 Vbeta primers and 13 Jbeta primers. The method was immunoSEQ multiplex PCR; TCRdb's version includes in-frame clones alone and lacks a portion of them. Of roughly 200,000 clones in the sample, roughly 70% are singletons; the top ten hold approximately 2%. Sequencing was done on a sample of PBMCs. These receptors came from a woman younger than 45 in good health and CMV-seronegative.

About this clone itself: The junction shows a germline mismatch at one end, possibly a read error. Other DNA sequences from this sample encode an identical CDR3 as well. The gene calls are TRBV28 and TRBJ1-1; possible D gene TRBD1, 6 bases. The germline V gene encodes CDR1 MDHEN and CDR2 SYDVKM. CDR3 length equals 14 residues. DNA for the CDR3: TGTGCCAGCACCGACAGGATTTCTAACACCGAAGCTTTCTTT. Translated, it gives CASTDRISNTEAFF.

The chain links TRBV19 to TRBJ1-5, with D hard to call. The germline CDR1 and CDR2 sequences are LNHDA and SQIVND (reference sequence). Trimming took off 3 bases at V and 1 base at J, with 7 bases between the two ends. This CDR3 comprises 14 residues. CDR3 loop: CASSMAQSNQPQHF. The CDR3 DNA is TGTGCCAGTAGTATGGCACAAAGCAATCAGCCCCAGCATTTT.

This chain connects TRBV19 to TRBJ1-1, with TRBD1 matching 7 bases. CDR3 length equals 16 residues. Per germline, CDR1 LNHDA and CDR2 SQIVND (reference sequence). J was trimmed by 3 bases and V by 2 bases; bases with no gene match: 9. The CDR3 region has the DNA TGTGCCAGTAGTATAAGGGTACAGGGGTGGGACACTGAAGCTTTCTTT. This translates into CASSIRVQGWDTEAFF.

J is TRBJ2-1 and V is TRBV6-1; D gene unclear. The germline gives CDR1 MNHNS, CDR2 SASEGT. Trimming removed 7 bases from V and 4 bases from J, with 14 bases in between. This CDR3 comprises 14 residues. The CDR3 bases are TGTGCCAGCAAAATTGAACACCATTACAATGAGCAGTTCTTC. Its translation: CASKIEHHYNEQFF.

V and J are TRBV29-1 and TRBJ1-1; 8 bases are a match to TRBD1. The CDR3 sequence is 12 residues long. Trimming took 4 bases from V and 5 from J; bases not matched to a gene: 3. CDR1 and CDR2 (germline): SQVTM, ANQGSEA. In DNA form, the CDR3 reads TGCAGCGTTGGACAGGGGAGAACTGAAGCTTTCTTT. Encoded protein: CSVGQGRTEAFF.

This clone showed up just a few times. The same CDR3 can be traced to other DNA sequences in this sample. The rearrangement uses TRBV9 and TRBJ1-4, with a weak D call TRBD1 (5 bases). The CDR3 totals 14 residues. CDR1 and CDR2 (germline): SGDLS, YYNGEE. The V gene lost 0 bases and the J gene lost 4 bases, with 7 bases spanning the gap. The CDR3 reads CASSVGQGNEKLFF. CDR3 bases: TGTGCCAGCAGCGTAGGGCAGGGTAATGAAAAACTGTTTTTT. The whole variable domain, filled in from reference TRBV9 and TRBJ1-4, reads DSGVTQTPKHLITATGQRVTLRCSPRSGDLSVYWYQQSLDQGLQFLIQYYNGEERAKGNILERFSAQQFPDLHSELNLSSLELGDSALYFCASSVGQGNEKLFFGSGTQLSVL.

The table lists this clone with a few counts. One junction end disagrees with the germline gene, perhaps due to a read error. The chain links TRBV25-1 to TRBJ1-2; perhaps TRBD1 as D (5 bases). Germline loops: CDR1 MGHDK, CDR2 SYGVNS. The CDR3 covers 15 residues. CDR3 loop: CASSEIILGRDGYTF. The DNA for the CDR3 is TGTGCCAGCAGTGAAATAATTTTGGGGCGAGATGGTTACACCTTC.

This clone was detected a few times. CDR3 protein: CASSLALAREQYF. The DNA for the CDR3 is TGTGCCAGCAGCTTAGCTCTAGCTCGGGAGCAGTACTTC. This chain connects TRBV11-1 to TRBJ2-7; the D gene is possibly TRBD2 (5 bases). The CDR3 has 13 residues. The V gene's germline CDR1 is SGHAT and CDR2 FQDESV (reference sequence). Between the trimmed V and J ends, which lost 0 bases and 7 bases, there was a span of 10 bases.

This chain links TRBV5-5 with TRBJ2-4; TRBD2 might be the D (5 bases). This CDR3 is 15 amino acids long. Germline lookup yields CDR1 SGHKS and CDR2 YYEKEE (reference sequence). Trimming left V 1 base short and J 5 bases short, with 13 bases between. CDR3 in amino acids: CASSLIRDVQNIQYF. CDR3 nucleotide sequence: TGTGCCAGCAGCTTGATCCGGGATGTGCAAAACATTCAGTACTTC.

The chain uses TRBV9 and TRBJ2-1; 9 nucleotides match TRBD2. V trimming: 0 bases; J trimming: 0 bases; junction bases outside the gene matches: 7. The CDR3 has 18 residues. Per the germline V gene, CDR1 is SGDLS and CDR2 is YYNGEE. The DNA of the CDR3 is TGTGCCAGCAGCGTAGCGAGTAGCGGGGGTAGCTCCTACAATGAGCAGTTCTTC. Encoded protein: CASSVASSGGSSYNEQFF. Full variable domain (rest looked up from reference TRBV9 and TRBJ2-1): DSGVTQTPKHLITATGQRVTLRCSPRSGDLSVYWYQQSLDQGLQFLIQYYNGEERAKGNILERFSAQQFPDLHSELNLSSLELGDSALYFCASSVASSGGSSYNEQFFGPGTRLTVL.

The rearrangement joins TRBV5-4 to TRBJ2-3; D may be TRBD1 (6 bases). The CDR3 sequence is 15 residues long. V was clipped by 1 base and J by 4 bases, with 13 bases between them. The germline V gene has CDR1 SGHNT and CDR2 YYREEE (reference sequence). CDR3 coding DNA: TGTGCCAGCAGCTTGACAGGGAGTACGGCAGATACGCAGTATTTT. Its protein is CASSLTGSTADTQYF.